Below, 19 T cell receptor beta chains from the same sample are listed, as sequenced in a study of cytomegalovirus exposure and HLA in healthy donors. Primers: 60 Vbeta forward and 13 Jbeta reverse. This table comes from immunoSEQ multiplex PCR, and its TCRdb copy is limited to in-frame clones, with some not included. This sample has over 150,000 clones, with 65% to 75% found just once. The material sequenced was PBMCs. All receptors come from a man younger than 30 in good health and CMV-seronegative.

This clone was recorded a few times. The rearrangement uses TRBV5-8 and TRBJ2-5; tentative D call: TRBD1 (6 bases). The V gene's germline CDR1 is SGHTS and CDR2 YDEGEE. The CDR3 runs 13 residues. The germline V and J ends were trimmed by 4 bases and 1 base, with 8 bases remaining between them. CDR3 DNA sequence: TGTGCCAGCAGCCAGACAGGCCAAGAGACCCAGTACTTC. It codes for CASSQTGQETQYF.

The chain uses TRBV2 and TRBJ2-2; TRBD1 might be the D (5 bases). Germline V lookup: CDR1 SNHLY, CDR2 FYNNEI. The CDR3 contains 15 residues. The V gene lost 4 bases and the J gene lost 8 bases, with 17 bases spanning the gap. This chain's CDR3 is CASSAQGRSLGELFF. As DNA, the CDR3 is TGTGCCAGCAGTGCTCAGGGCAGATCCCTGGGGGAGCTGTTTTTT.

The chain recombines TRBV27 with TRBJ2-5; 8 bases are a match to TRBD2. This CDR3 has 17 amino acids. Germline V gives CDR1 MNHEY, CDR2 SMNVEV (reference sequence). Losses at the gene ends were 0 bases for V and 5 bases for J; bases not matched to a gene: 11. The CDR3: CASSLSNPRGGWETQYF. The CDR3 bases are TGTGCCAGCAGTTTATCGAACCCCCGGGGGGGGTGGGAGACCCAGTACTTC.

The chain combines TRBV2 with TRBJ2-7, with a possible D match to TRBD1 (5 bases). Per the germline V gene, CDR1 is SNHLY and CDR2 is FYNNEI. Trimming took off 6 bases at V and 3 bases at J, with 15 bases between the two ends. The CDR3 consists of 14 residues. Written as DNA, the CDR3 is TGTGCCAGCAGCGTCGCCAGGGTAGTCTACGAGCAGTACTTC. It encodes CASSVARVVYEQYF. Full variable domain (remainder filled in from reference TRBV2 and TRBJ2-7): EPEVTQTPSHQVTQMGQEVILRCVPISNHLYFYWYRQILGQKVEFLVSFYNNEISEKSEIFDDQFSVERPDGSNFTLKIRSTKLEDSAMYFCASSVARVVYEQYFGPGTRLTVT.

This clone was detected only a few times. The CDR3 DNA reads TGCGCCAGCAGCTTGGCCGGGACAGGGTACACAGATACGCAGTATTTT. Translating gives CASSLAGTGYTDTQYF. The chain combines TRBV5-1 with TRBJ2-3, with TRBD1 identical over 9 bases. The J segment lost 2 bases and the V segment lost 0 bases, leaving 4 bases of the junction unmatched. In germline, CDR1 is SGHRS, CDR2 YFSETQ. CDR3 length: 16 residues.

The chain joins TRBV7-2 to TRBJ2-2; the D gene is possibly TRBD2 (5 bases). The germline gives CDR1 SGHTA, CDR2 FQGNSA. The V end lost 4 bases, the J end lost 5 bases, and 11 bases lay between the germline ends. The CDR3 length is 14 residues. The CDR3 reads CASSYRTGTGELFF. The CDR3, as DNA: TGTGCCAGCAGCTATCGTACGGGGACCGGGGAGCTGTTTTTT.

The chain is built from TRBV18 and TRBJ2-7; the match to TRBD1 covers 7 bases. The V gene end was trimmed by 2 bases and the J gene end by 7 bases; junction bases not matched to a gene: 5. The germline V gene encodes CDR1 KGHSH and CDR2 LQKENI. The CDR3 loop spans 13 amino acids. CDR3 residues: CASSPKTGYEQYV. CDR3 nucleotides: TGTGCCAGCTCACCAAAGACAGGGTATGAGCAGTACGTC.

The J gene is TRBJ2-5, the V gene TRBV4-2; the D gene is possibly TRBD2 (5 bases). The CDR3 spans 13 residues. The germline V gene encodes CDR1 LGHNA and CDR2 YNFKEQ. V dropped 1 base and J dropped 5 bases, with 8 bases sitting between them. This CDR3 is CASSQASMETQYF. The CDR3 region has the DNA TGTGCCAGCAGCCAAGCTAGCATGGAGACCCAGTACTTC.

This clone has more than one count but fewer than ten. The chain joins TRBV12-5 to TRBJ1-4; 10 bases map to TRBD1. The CDR3 spans 16 residues. After removal of 5 bases from V and 8 bases from J, the junction contained 11 bases not matched to a gene. CDR1 LGHNT and CDR2 FRNRAP come from the germline V gene. The CDR3 sequence: CASGGAPGQGREKLFF. The CDR3 region has the DNA TGTGCTAGTGGTGGGGCTCCGGGACAGGGGAGGGAAAAACTGTTTTTT.

The gene calls are TRBV9 and TRBJ2-7; D remains unclear. Germline V gene sequence: CDR1 SGDLS, CDR2 YYNGEE. V lost 0 bases to trimming and J lost 2 bases, with 9 bases between them. The CDR3 is 14 residues long. CDR3 coding DNA: TGTGCCAGCAGCGTAGGCTCACTTACCTACGAGCAGTACTTC. Translating it yields CASSVGSLTYEQYF.

V is TRBV11-2 and J is TRBJ1-2; 8 nucleotides line up with TRBD1. The germline CDR1 and CDR2 sequences are SGHAT and FQNNGV. Trimming at V came to 3 bases and at J to 8 bases, leaving 11 bases not matched to a gene. The CDR3 is 15 residues long. The CDR3 sequence: CASSFSRTGMEGYTF. CDR3 in DNA: TGTGCCAGCAGCTTCTCGAGGACAGGGATGGAGGGCTACACCTTC.

The gene calls are TRBV7-9 and TRBJ1-4; no clear D gene. CDR3 length: 17 amino acids. Per germline, CDR1 SEHNR and CDR2 FQNEAQ (reference sequence). Trimming pared 0 bases from V and 4 bases from J, leaving 15 bases between. The CDR3 is CASSLATGYGRNEKLFF. As DNA, the CDR3 is TGTGCCAGCAGCTTAGCAACGGGTTACGGCCGTAATGAAAAACTGTTTTTT.

This chain joins TRBV7-9 and TRBJ2-3, with D tentatively TRBD2 (6 bases). Germline CDR1 and CDR2: SEHNR and FQNEAQ (reference sequence). This CDR3 comprises 17 residues. V shed 5 bases and J shed 4 bases, with 22 bases lying between them. In DNA, the CDR3 is TGTGCCAGCAGCGGCCGGGACTGGGGAAGGGTCCCAGATACGCAGTATTTT. Protein sequence: CASSGRDWGRVPDTQYF.

The count of this clone is one. This rearrangement joins TRBV7-9 to TRBJ2-3, with D perhaps matching TRBD2 (5 bases). Deletions cut 5 bases from V and 2 bases from J, with 23 bases between. The CDR3 has 18 amino acids. Germline CDR1 reads SEHNR; CDR2 reads FQNEAQ (reference sequence). The CDR3 nucleotides are TGTGCCAGCAGCCCCCCCGGAGGATTTCTTTCTTCCACAGATACGCAGTATTTT. Translating it yields CASSPPGGFLSSTDTQYF.

The rearrangement joins TRBV19 to TRBJ2-6; D gene unclear. The CDR3 extends over 15 amino acids. Germline lookup yields CDR1 LNHDA and CDR2 SQIVND (reference sequence). V was shortened by 4 bases and J by 1 base, with 8 bases between the two germline ends. DNA for the CDR3: TGTGCCAGTAGTACTCAGATATCTGGGGCCAACGTCCTGACTTTC. This encodes CASSTQISGANVLTF.

This rearrangement joins TRBV9 to TRBJ2-3; TRBD2 matches at 9 bases. The CDR3 sequence is 16 residues long. Germline values: CDR1 SGDLS, CDR2 YYNGEE. The trim removed 4 bases at V and 4 bases at J, leaving 10 bases unmatched. The chain's CDR3 is CASSSRAGGKSDTQYF. Here the CDR3 DNA reads TGTGCCAGCAGCTCCAGAGCGGGGGGAAAATCAGATACGCAGTATTTT.

The rearrangement joins TRBV11-2 to TRBJ1-3, with D uncertain. CDR1 and CDR2 from the germline V gene are SGHAT and FQNNGV. V lost 6 bases and J 3 bases, leaving 12 bases between the germline ends. CDR3 size: 14 residues. This CDR3 reads CASRFGEGGNTIYF. DNA for the CDR3: TGTGCCAGCAGGTTCGGAGAGGGTGGAAACACCATATATTTT.

V and J are TRBV5-1 and TRBJ2-5; TRBD2 matches at 7 bases. The trim removed 0 bases at V and 5 bases at J, leaving 4 bases unmatched. The CDR3 spans 14 residues. The V gene's germline CDR1 is SGHRS and CDR2 YFSETQ. This CDR3 is CASSLGGGSETQYF. CDR3 sequence (DNA): TGCGCCAGCAGCTTGGGGGGAGGGTCCGAGACCCAGTACTTC.

The chain recombines TRBV29-1 with TRBJ2-7, with 7 bases lining up with TRBD1. The trim removed 6 bases at V and 6 bases at J, leaving 8 bases unmatched. Germline CDR1 is SQVTM and CDR2 is ANQGSEA. The CDR3 is 12 amino acids. CDR3 sequence (DNA): TGCAGCGTGAGACAGGGATCGGTCGAGCAGTACTTC. Encoded protein: CSVRQGSVEQYF.